The T cell receptor beta chain under discussion was sequenced for a study of blood T cell repertoires in COVID-19. Turning to the study itself: Material from acute and convalescent COVID-19 was sourced from the United States, Italy and Spain.

Original processing methods: Estimates of nucleated cell counts were drawn from the amplification of reference gene primers. The method was immunoSEQ multiplex PCR; TCRdb's version includes in-frame clones alone and lacks a portion of them. Clone size and V and J calls were adopted from that table, with D and trimming inferred from the DNA. The sample has about 400,000 clones, 70% to 90% seen once. With 4 bases clipped from V and 2 bases from J, the junction kept 1 base outside the gene matches. Germline CDR1 SQVTM, CDR2 ANQGSEA. The CDR3 runs 13 residues. The source material was peripheral blood. The chain links TRBV29-1 to TRBJ2-4; 8 positions match TRBD1. The receptor's source is a man between 35 and 55 years old with acute or convalescent COVID-19. The CDR3 DNA reads TGCAGCGTTGCAGGGGGCACCAAAAACATTCAGTACTTC. This translates into CSVAGGTKNIQYF.